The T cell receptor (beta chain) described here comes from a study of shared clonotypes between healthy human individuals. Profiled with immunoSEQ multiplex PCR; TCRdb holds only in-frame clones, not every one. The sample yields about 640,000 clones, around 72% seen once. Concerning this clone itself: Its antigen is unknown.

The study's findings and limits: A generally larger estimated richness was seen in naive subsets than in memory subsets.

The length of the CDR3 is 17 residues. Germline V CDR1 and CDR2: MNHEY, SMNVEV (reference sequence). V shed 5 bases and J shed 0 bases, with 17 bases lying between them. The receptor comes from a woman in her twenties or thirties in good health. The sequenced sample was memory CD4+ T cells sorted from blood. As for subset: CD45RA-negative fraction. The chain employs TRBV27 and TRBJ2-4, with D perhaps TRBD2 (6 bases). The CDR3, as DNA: TGTGCCAGCAGTGCCGTGCGGGAATCGTTAGCCAAAAACATTCAGTACTTC. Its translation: CASSAVRESLAKNIQYF.